The present T cell receptor (beta chain) was sequenced within a study of identifying expanded T cells in peripheral blood. Some clones are missing from TCRdb's copy, which holds only in-frame ones; the method was immunoSEQ multiplex PCR. The data hold 90,000 to 120,000 clones, with 80% to 90% observed a single time. Trimming took 0 bases from V and 0 from J, leaving 6 bases between them. Germline V lookup: CDR1 KGHSH, CDR2 LQKENI. CDR3 length: 16 amino acids. Collection occurred without any documented infections or immune events in donors. This chain links TRBV18 with TRBJ2-6; D call uncertain. This receptor was taken from a person aged 18 to 75 in good health. The sample consisted of blood. CDR3 sequence: CASSPPGTSGANVLTF. CDR3 nucleotides: TGTGCCAGCTCACCACCGGGAACCTCTGGGGCCAACGTCCTGACTTTC.